These T cell receptor beta chains were read from a single sample in a study of cytomegalovirus exposure and HLA in healthy donors. Repertoires were generated with immunoSEQ multiplex PCR, while TCRdb's copy carries only in-frame clones and drops some. This sample carries roughly 97,000 clones, roughly 78% of them seen once, and the ten largest clones take roughly 1.7%. The source material was PBMCs. The receptors come from a middle-aged woman in good health and CMV-seronegative. CDR3s include the opening cysteine and the closing phenylalanine or tryptophan. A D gene is named only where the DNA matches it firmly. Size values are once, few and many counts, or a class for expanded clones, and some rows have none.

TRBJ2-6,.,.,15,TRBV7-3,TGTGCCAGCAGGGGCACAGGGAACGGGGCCAACGTCCTGACTTTC,CASRGTGNGANVLTF
TRBJ2-4,TRBD2,.,14,TRBV6-5,TGTGCCAGCAGTCAGACGGGGGGGCCAAACATTCAGTACTTC,CASSQTGGPNIQYF
TRBJ2-5,.,.,12,TRBV15,TGTGCCACCAGCAGAGATAGAGAGACCCAGTACTTC,CATSRDRETQYF
TRBJ2-7,TRBD2,once,15,TRBV27,TGTGCCAGCAGTTTAAAGCGGGGACCCACCTACGAGCAGTACTTC,CASSLKRGPTYEQYF
TRBJ2-3,TRBD2,.,16,TRBV29-1,TGCAGCCTGGGACTAGCGGGAGGGTCTAGCACAGATACGCAGTATTTT,CSLGLAGGSSTDTQYF
TRBJ2-1,TRBD2,.,17,TRBV7-3,TGTGCCAACAGCTCTTTACCGGGACTAGCGGAACACAATGAGCAGTTCTTC,CANSSLPGLAEHNEQFF
TRBJ1-2,TRBD1,.,14,TRBV27,TGTGCCAGCAGTATCAAACAGGGGTCCTATGGCTACACCTTC,CASSIKQGSYGYTF
TRBJ2-7,.,.,14,TRBV18,TGTGCCAGCTCACGACTAGAGAACTCCTACGAGCAGTACTTC,CASSRLENSYEQYF
TRBJ1-5,.,.,13,TRBV19,TGTGCCAGTAGTCGAGACAGAGATCAGCCCCAGCATTTT,CASSRDRDQPQHF
TRBJ1-2,TRBD1,.,16,TRBV6-5,TGTGCCAGCAGTTTCAACAGGGGTAGGGCTAACTATGGCTACACCTTC,CASSFNRGRANYGYTF
TRBJ1-1,.,.,14,TRBV28,TGTGCCAGCAGTTTTCGGGGGGGGAACACTGAAGCTTTCTTT,CASSFRGGNTEAFF
TRBJ1-2,TRBD1,.,15,TRBV2,TGTGCCAGCGTCAGGGGGGACACCAAGAACTATGGCTACACCTTC,CASVRGDTKNYGYTF
TRBJ2-1,TRBD2,.,15,TRBV15,TGTGCCACCAGCAGAGATCGGACTAGCGAAGGTGAGCAGTTCTTC,CATSRDRTSEGEQFF
TRBJ2-3,.,.,15,TRBV28,TGTGCCAGCAGTTCTCGCCGGACAGCCACAGATACGCAGTATTTT,CASSSRRTATDTQYF
TRBJ2-1,TRBD2,.,16,TRBV2,TGTGCCAGCAGCCGACCTAGCGGGGAGGGGTACAATGAGCAGTTCTTC,CASSRPSGEGYNEQFF
TRBJ1-5,.,once,14,TRBV7-2,TGTGCCAGCAGCTTGAGTCGTGCAAATCAGCCCCAGCATTTT,CASSLSRANQPQHF
TRBJ2-7,.,.,13,TRBV28,TGTGCCAGCCGACAGGTCCTTGACTACGAGCAGTACTTC,CASRQVLDYEQYF
TRBJ1-5,.,.,15,TRBV19,TGTGCCAGTAGTATAGTAGCAGGGGGCAATCAGCCCCAGCATTTT,CASSIVAGGNQPQHF
TRBJ1-1,.,.,12,TRBV6-5,TGTGCCAGCATTAAGCAGAACACTGAAGCTTTCTTT,CASIKQNTEAFF
TRBJ2-1,TRBD2,.,17,TRBV7-6,TGTGCCAGCAGCTTAGGGGCTAGCGGGATCCCCTACAATGAGCAGTTCTTC,CASSLGASGIPYNEQFF
TRBJ2-7,.,.,15,TRBV5-1,TGCGCCAGCAGCTTGTTGGGGGGACCTTCCTACGAGCAGTACTTC,CASSLLGGPSYEQYF
TRBJ2-5,.,.,13,TRBV6-1,TGTGCCAGCAGTCGGGACAAACAAGAGACCCAGTACTTC,CASSRDKQETQYF
TRBJ2-7,.,.,14,TRBV18,TGTGCCAGCTCACCAAATTATGGGGGGAACGAGCAGTACTTC,CASSPNYGGNEQYF
TRBJ2-1,TRBD2,.,15,TRBV11-2,TGTGCCAGCAGCCTTGGGGGGGGAGTCTACAATGAGCAGTTCTTC,CASSLGGGVYNEQFF
TRBJ2-7,.,once,12,TRBV7-9,TGTGCCAGCAGCCTGCTCGCTAACGAGCAGTACTTC,CASSLLANEQYF